This T cell receptor beta chain emerged from a study of control samples from healthy donors and cancer patients. In its sample, this clone was seen a few times. The repertoire was sequenced with immunoSEQ multiplex PCR; TCRdb's copy has only in-frame clones and lacks some. The sample includes about 74,000 clones, around nine tenths seen only once; the top ten take more than 5.5%. Sequencing was carried out using blood. This sequence was found in a woman between 50 and 59 years old in good health.

CDR3 region: CASSLLTGVNEKLFF. CDR3 sequence (DNA): TGTGCCAGCAGCTTACTAACTGGGGTCAATGAAAAACTGTTTTTT. V usage is TRBV7-9 and J usage is TRBJ1-4; no firm D call. Per germline, CDR1 SEHNR and CDR2 FQNEAQ (reference sequence). The CDR3 runs 15 residues. With 2 bases removed from V and 5 bases from J, the gap between germline ends came to 12 bases.